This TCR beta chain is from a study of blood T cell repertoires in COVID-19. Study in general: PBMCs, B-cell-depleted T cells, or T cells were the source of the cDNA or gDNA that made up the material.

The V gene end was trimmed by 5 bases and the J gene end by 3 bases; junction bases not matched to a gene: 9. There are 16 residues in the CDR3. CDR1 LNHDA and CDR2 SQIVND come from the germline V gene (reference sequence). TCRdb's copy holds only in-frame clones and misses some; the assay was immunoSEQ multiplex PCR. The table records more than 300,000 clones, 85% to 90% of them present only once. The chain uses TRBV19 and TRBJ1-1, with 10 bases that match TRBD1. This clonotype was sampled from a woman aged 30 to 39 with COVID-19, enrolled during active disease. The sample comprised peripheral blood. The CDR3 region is CASSFDRGRLDTEAFF. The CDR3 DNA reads TGTGCCAGTAGTTTCGACAGGGGGCGCTTAGACACTGAAGCTTTCTTT. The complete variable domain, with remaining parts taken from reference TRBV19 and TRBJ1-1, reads DGGITQSPKYLFRKEGQNVTLSCEQNLNHDAMYWYRQDPGQGLRLIYYSQIVNDFQKGDIAEGYSVSREKKESFPLTVTSAQKNPTAFYLCASSFDRGRLDTEAFFGQGTRLTVV.